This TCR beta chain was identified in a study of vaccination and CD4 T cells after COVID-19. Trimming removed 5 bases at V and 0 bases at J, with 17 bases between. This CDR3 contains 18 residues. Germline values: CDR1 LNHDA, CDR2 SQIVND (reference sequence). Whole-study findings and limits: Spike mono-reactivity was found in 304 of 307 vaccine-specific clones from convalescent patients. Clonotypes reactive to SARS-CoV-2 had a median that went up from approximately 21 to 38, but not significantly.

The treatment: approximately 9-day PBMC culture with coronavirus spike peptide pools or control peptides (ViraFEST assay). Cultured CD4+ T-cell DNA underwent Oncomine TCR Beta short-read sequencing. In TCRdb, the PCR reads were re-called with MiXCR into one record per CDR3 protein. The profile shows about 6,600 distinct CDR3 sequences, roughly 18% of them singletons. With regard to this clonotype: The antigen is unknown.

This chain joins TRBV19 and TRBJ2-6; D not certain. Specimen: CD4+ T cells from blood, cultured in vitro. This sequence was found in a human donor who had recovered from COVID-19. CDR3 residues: CASSPRLVTSSGANVLTF. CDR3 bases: TGTGCCAGTAGTCCTCGTCTGGTTACGAGCTCTGGGGCCAACGTCCTGACTTTC.